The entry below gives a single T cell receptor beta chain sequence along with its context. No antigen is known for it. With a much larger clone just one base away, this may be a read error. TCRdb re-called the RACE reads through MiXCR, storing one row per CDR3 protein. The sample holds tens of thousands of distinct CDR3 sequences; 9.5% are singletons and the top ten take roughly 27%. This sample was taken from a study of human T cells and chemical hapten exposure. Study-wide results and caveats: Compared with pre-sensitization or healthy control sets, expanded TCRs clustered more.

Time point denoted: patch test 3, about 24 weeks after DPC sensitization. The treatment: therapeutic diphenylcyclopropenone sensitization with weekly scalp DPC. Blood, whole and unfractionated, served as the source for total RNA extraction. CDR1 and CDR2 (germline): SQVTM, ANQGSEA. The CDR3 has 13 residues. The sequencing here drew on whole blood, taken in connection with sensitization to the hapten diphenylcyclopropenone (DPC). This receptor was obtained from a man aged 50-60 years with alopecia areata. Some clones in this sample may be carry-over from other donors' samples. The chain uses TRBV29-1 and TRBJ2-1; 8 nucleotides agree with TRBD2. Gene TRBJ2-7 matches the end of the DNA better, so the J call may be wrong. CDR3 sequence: CSAGGRPHNEQYF. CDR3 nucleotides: TGCAGCGCCGGCGGGAGGCCCCACAATGAGCAGTACTTC.